This T cell receptor (beta chain) was documented in a study of T cell repertoires in cytomegalovirus infection. Study information: Public TCR beta signature analysis indicated the presence of both CMV infection and matching HLA type.

V was clipped by 6 bases and J by 4 bases; unmatched bases: 8. The CDR3 sequence is 15 residues long. Germline values: CDR1 ENHRY, CDR2 SYGVKD. TCRdb processed the reads anew with MiXCR; each CDR3 protein has one entry. The sample carries approximately 180,000 distinct CDR3 sequences, 9.5% recorded once. This clonotype was seen repeatedly, ten times or more. This sequence was found in a human donor in good health (CMV status not recorded). Some clones in this sample may be carry-over from other donors' samples. The sequenced sample was PBMCs. The V and J genes are TRBV10-3 and TRBJ1-1; TRBD1 matches 10 bases. The CDR3 bases are TGTGCCATCAGCACCCCGGGACAGGGGAGCACTGAAGCTTTCTTT. Encoded protein: CAISTPGQGSTEAFF.